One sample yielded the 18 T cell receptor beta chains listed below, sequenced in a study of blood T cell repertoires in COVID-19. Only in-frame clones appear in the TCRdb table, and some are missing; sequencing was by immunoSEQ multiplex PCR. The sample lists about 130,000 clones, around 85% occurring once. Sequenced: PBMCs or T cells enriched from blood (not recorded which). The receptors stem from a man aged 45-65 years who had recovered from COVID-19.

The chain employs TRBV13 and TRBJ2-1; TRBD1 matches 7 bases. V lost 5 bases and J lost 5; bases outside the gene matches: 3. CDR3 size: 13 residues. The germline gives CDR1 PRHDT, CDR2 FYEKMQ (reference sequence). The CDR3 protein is CASSLGQNNEQFF. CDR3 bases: TGTGCCAGCAGCCTGGGACAGAACAATGAGCAGTTCTTC.

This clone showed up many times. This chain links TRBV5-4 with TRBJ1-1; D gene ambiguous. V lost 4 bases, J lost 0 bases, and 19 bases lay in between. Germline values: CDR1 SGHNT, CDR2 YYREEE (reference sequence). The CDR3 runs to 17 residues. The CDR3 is CASSQVPGISMNTEAFF. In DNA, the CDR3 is TGTGCCAGCAGCCAAGTTCCCGGGATTTCCATGAACACTGAAGCTTTCTTT.

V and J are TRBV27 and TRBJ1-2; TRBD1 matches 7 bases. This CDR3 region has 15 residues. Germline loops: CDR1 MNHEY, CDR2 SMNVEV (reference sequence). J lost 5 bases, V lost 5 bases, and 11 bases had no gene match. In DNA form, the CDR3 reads TGTGCCAGCAGTACCGCCCCGACAGGGCCTTATGGCTACACCTTC. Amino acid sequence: CASSTAPTGPYGYTF.

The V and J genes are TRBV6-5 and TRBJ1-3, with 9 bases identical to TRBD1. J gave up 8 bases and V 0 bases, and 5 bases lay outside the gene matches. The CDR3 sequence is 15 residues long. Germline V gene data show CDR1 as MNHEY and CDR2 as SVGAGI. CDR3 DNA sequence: TGTGCCAGCAGTTACTCGGACAGGGGCAGGGACACCATATATTTT. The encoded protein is CASSYSDRGRDTIYF.

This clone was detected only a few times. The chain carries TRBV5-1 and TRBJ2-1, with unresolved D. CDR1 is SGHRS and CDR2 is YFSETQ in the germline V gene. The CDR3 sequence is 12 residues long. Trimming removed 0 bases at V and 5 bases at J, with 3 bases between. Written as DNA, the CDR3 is TGCGCCAGCAGCTTGGCCAACAATGAGCAGTTCTTC. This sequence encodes CASSLANNEQFF.

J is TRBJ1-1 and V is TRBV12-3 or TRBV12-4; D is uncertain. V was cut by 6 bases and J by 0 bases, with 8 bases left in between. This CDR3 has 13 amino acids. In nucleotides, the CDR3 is TGTGCCAGCAGCAGGCAGTTGAACACTGAAGCTTTCTTT. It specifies CASSRQLNTEAFF.

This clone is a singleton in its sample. CDR3 loop: CASSPRTGLNSPLHF. CDR3 DNA sequence: TGTGCCAGTAGTCCGCGGACAGGACTGAATTCACCCCTCCACTTT. The chain couples TRBV19 to TRBJ1-6; 7 bases line up with TRBD1. From germline, CDR1 is LNHDA and CDR2 SQIVND (reference sequence). The CDR3 has 15 residues. V lost 5 bases to trimming and J lost 7 bases; unmatched junction nucleotides: 8.

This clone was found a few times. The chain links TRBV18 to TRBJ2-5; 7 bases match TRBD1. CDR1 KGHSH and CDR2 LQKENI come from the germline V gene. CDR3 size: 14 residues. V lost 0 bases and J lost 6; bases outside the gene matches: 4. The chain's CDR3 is CASSPPSGGKTQYF. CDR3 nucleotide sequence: TGTGCCAGCTCACCACCGTCAGGGGGTAAGACCCAGTACTTC.

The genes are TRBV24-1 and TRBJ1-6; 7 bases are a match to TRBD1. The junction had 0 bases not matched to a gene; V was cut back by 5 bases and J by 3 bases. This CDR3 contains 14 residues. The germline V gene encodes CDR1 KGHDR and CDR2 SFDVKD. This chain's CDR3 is CATSGDSYNSPLHF. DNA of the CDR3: TGTGCCACCAGTGGGGACAGCTATAATTCACCCCTCCACTTT.

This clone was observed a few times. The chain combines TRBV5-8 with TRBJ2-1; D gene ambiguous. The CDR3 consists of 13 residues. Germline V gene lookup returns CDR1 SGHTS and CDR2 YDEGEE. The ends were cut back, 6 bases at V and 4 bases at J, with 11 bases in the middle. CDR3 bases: TGTGCCAGCACCCTGGGCCGATACAATGAGCAGTTCTTC. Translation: CASTLGRYNEQFF.

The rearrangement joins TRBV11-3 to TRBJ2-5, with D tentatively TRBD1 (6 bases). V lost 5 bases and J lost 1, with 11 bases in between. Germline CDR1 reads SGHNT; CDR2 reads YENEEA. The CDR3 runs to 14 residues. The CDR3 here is CASSKARGQETQYF. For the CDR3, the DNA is TGTGCCAGCAGCAAGGCCAGGGGCCAAGAGACCCAGTACTTC.

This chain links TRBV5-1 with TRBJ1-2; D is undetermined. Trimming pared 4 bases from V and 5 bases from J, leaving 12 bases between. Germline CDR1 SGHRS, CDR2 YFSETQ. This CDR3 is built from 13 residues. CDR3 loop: CASSSREGYGYTF. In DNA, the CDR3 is TGCGCCAGCAGCAGCAGAGAGGGATATGGCTACACCTTC.

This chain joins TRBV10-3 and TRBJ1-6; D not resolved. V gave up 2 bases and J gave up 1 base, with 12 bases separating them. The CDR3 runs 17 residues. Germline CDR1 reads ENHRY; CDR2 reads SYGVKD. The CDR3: CAISEVGVRSYNSPLHF. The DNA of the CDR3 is TGTGCCATCAGTGAGGTCGGGGTTAGGTCCTATAATTCACCCCTCCACTTT.

CDR3 residues: CASSLERLAGGRSYNEQFF. DNA for the CDR3: TGTGCCAGCAGCTTGGAAAGGCTAGCGGGGGGTAGGTCCTACAATGAGCAGTTCTTC. This sequence joins TRBV5-6 and TRBJ2-1; 11 nucleotides align to TRBD2. V shed 0 bases and J 1 base; nucleotides not matched to a gene: 9. The germline V gene encodes CDR1 SGHDT and CDR2 YYEEEE. The CDR3 runs 19 residues.

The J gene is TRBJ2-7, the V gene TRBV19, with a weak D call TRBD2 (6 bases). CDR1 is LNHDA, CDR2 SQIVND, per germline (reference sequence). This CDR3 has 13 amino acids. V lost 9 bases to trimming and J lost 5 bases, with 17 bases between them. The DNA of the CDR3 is TGTGCCAGCGCGGGGACGGCCACGGACGAGCAGTACTTC. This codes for CASAGTATDEQYF.

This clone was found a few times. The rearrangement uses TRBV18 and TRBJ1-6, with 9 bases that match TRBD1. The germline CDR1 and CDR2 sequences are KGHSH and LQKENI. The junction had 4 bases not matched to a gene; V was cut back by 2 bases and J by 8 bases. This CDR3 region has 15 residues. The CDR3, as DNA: TGTGCCAGCTCACCAGGACAGGGGAGTCATTCACCCCTCCACTTT. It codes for CASSPGQGSHSPLHF.

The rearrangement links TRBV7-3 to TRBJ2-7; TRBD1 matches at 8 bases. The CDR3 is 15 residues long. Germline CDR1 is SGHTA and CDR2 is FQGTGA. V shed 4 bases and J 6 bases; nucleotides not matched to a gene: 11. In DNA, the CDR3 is TGTGCCAGCAGCTCAGCTGGGACAGGTTCGGGCGAGCAGTACTTC. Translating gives CASSSAGTGSGEQYF.

In DNA, the CDR3 is TGTGCCTGGAGTGTACTGGAGAGGGGGTACGAGCAGTACTTC. This codes for CAWSVLERGYEQYF. The V gene is TRBV30, the J gene TRBJ2-7; tentative D call: TRBD1 (6 bases). The germline V gene encodes CDR1 GTSNPN and CDR2 SVGIG (reference sequence). V was trimmed by 0 bases and J by 4 bases, leaving 13 bases between them. The CDR3 is 14 amino acids.